Below are 24 T cell receptor beta chains sequenced from a single sample in a study of T cell responses to AZD1222 COVID-19 vaccine. Libraries were prepared by immunoSEQ multiplex PCR; TCRdb keeps only in-frame clonotypes and omits some of them. The data hold about 97,000 clones, with about 88% observed a single time. The sequencing used peripheral blood, collected on day 0 of AZD1222 vaccination. These TCRs come from an adult in good health.

This chain links TRBV19 with TRBJ1-5, with TRBD1 identical over 8 bases. CDR1 LNHDA and CDR2 SQIVND come from the germline V gene (reference sequence). V lost 3 bases, J lost 6 bases, and 7 bases stayed unmatched. The CDR3 totals 15 residues. This chain's CDR3 is CASSIQGAMSQPQHF. The CDR3 bases are TGTGCCAGTAGTATTCAGGGGGCAATGAGTCAGCCCCAGCATTTT.

The chain links TRBV6-5 to TRBJ1-5, with 8 bases aligning to TRBD1. Germline V gene sequence: CDR1 MNHEY, CDR2 SVGAGI. The CDR3 contains 16 residues. The V and J ends lost 3 bases and 5 bases, in that order; junction bases with no gene match: 9. In DNA form, the CDR3 reads TGTGCCAGCAGTTATACGGCAGGGGGCCGGCATCAGCCCCAGCATTTT. Its protein product is CASSYTAGGRHQPQHF.

The chain links TRBV19 to TRBJ1-1, with 8 positions matching TRBD1. Germline V gene data show CDR1 as LNHDA and CDR2 as SQIVND (reference sequence). CDR3 size: 14 residues. The trim removed 3 bases at V and 2 bases at J, leaving 2 bases unmatched. CDR3 DNA: TGTGCCAGTAGTATGGGACAGGCAAACACTGAAGCTTTCTTT. Its translation is CASSMGQANTEAFF.

The chain couples TRBV5-5 to TRBJ2-7; D perhaps matches TRBD1 (5 bases). Germline V gene lookup returns CDR1 SGHKS and CDR2 YYEKEE (reference sequence). This CDR3 region has 13 residues. Trimming removed 4 bases at V and 1 base at J, with 9 bases between. The CDR3 nucleotides read TGTGCCAGCAGCCCCAGGGCTTCCTACGAGCAGTACTTC. It encodes CASSPRASYEQYF. The variable domain in full, completed from reference TRBV5-5 and TRBJ2-7, reads DAGVTQSPTHLIKTRGQQVTLRCSPISGHKSVSWYQQVLGQGPQFIFQYYEKEERGRGNFPDRFSARQFPNYSSELNVNALLLGDSALYLCASSPRASYEQYFGPGTRLTVT.

The chain links TRBV21-1 to TRBJ2-1; the table gives TRBD1 as D, unverified against the DNA. TRBV21-1 is a known pseudogene. The CDR3 consists of 16 residues. The CDR3 DNA sequence: TGTGCCAGCAGCAAAGATCCAGGATCCTCCTACAATGAGCAGTTCTTC. The encoded protein is CASSKDPGSSYNEQFF.

The V gene is TRBV28, the J gene TRBJ1-2; TRBD1 matches at 9 bases. The V gene's germline CDR1 is MDHEN and CDR2 SYDVKM. CDR3 length: 15 amino acids. J gave up 6 bases and V 10 bases, and 15 bases lay outside the gene matches. The CDR3 DNA reads TGTGCCACCCTCCCCGTGGGACAGGGCGTCCATGGCTACACCTTC. It translates to CATLPVGQGVHGYTF.

V is TRBV6-1 and J is TRBJ1-3; no clear D gene. Germline V gene data show CDR1 as MNHNS and CDR2 as SASEGT. Deletions cut 1 base from V and 7 bases from J, with 5 bases between. The CDR3 totals 12 residues. CDR3 loop: CASSEVVNTIYF. The CDR3 nucleotides read TGTGCCAGCAGTGAAGTCGTGAACACCATATATTTT.

The chain links TRBV19 to TRBJ2-7; 9 bases align to TRBD2. V shed 5 bases, J shed 3 bases, and the junction held 5 bases outside the gene matches. The V gene's germline CDR1 is LNHDA and CDR2 SQIVND (reference sequence). This CDR3 spans 14 amino acids. CDR3 nucleotide sequence: TGTGCCAGTAGTTTCGCTAGCGGGAACTACGAGCAGTACTTC. Translated, it gives CASSFASGNYEQYF.

The chain employs TRBV5-4 and TRBJ1-4, with TRBD1 identical over 10 bases. V shed 4 bases and J 3 bases; nucleotides not matched to a gene: 9. The CDR3 is made up of 17 amino acids. Germline V CDR1 and CDR2: SGHNT, YYREEE (reference sequence). CDR3 coding DNA: TGTGCCAGCAGCCCCGGCGGGACAGGGGCCGCTAATGAAAAACTGTTTTTT. This encodes CASSPGGTGAANEKLFF.

This clone came up a few times. The rearrangement links TRBV30 to TRBJ1-2; D remains unclear. Germline CDR1 is GTSNPN and CDR2 is SVGIG (reference sequence). Between the trimmed V and J ends, which lost 0 bases and 4 bases, there was a span of 6 bases. This CDR3 is built from 12 residues. The CDR3: CAWSVMGYGYTF. DNA of the CDR3: TGTGCCTGGAGTGTAATGGGCTATGGCTACACCTTC.

The rearrangement uses TRBV5-1 and TRBJ2-7; a possible D gene is TRBD1 (6 bases). Germline assignment: CDR1 SGHRS and CDR2 YFSETQ. V lost 1 base, J lost 1 base, and 9 bases lay in between. CDR3 length: 14 amino acids. The CDR3 DNA reads as TGCGCCAGCAGCTTGTCAGGGGATTCCTACGAGCAGTACTTC. It specifies CASSLSGDSYEQYF.

The rearrangement links TRBV20-1 to TRBJ1-2; D possibly corresponds to TRBD1 (5 bases). The CDR3 covers 11 residues. The germline gives CDR1 DFQATT, CDR2 SNEGSKA (reference sequence). This CDR3 reads CSSGQSYGYTF. The CDR3 DNA follows: TGCAGCTCGGGGCAGTCCTATGGCTACACCTTC.

The V and J genes are TRBV6-5 and TRBJ1-1, with TRBD1 identical over 7 bases. CDR1 MNHEY and CDR2 SVGAGI come from the germline V gene. The CDR3 is made up of 14 amino acids. V lost 7 bases, J lost 6 bases, and 11 bases stayed unmatched. The CDR3 region has the DNA TGTGCCAGCATTAGACGACGGGACAGCCCTGAAGCTTTCTTT. Translated, it gives CASIRRRDSPEAFF.

This chain's CDR3 is CASSSWTGGGETQYF. CDR3 nucleotide sequence: TGTGCCAGCAGTTCATGGACAGGGGGTGGAGAGACCCAGTACTTC. This chain links TRBV6-5 with TRBJ2-5; 10 nucleotides align to TRBD1. Trimming at V came to 4 bases and at J to 4 bases, leaving 6 bases not matched to a gene. CDR3 length: 15 amino acids. Germline V gene sequence: CDR1 MNHEY, CDR2 SVGAGI.

This chain joins TRBV19 and TRBJ1-1; D possibly corresponds to TRBD1 (6 bases). Trimming left V 5 bases short and J 3 bases short, with 13 bases between. The CDR3 sequence is 14 residues long. Germline V gives CDR1 LNHDA, CDR2 SQIVND (reference sequence). The CDR3 region is CASSEAGVYTEAFF. The CDR3 DNA reads as TGTGCCAGTAGTGAGGCAGGGGTTTACACTGAAGCTTTCTTT.

This chain joins TRBV7-8 and TRBJ2-2; D is undetermined. This CDR3 region has 13 residues. Per germline, CDR1 SGHVS and CDR2 FQNEAQ. The V end lost 1 base, the J end lost 8 bases, and 8 bases lay between the germline ends. CDR3 DNA sequence: TGTGCCAGCAGCTTAGGTTCTAGGGGGGAGCTGTTTTTT. It translates to CASSLGSRGELFF.

The chain couples TRBV11-2 to TRBJ2-1; D remains unclear. V lost 5 bases and J lost 1, with 12 bases in between. This CDR3 is 15 amino acids long. From germline, CDR1 is SGHAT and CDR2 FQNNGV. The chain's CDR3 is CASSLGTSSYNEQFF. For the CDR3, the DNA is TGTGCCAGCAGCCTAGGTACGAGTTCCTACAATGAGCAGTTCTTC.

This chain links TRBV7-9 with TRBJ1-2; 10 nucleotides align to TRBD1. V trimming: 5 bases; J trimming: 4 bases; junction bases outside the gene matches: 10. There are 16 residues in the CDR3. The germline CDR1 and CDR2 sequences are SEHNR and FQNEAQ (reference sequence). The CDR3 region has the DNA TGTGCCAGCAGCGCCACCGGGACAGGGGATACCTATGGCTACACCTTC. As protein: CASSATGTGDTYGYTF.

The gene calls are TRBV18 and TRBJ2-7; D ambiguous. Trimming pared 2 bases from V and 0 bases from J, leaving 5 bases between. The CDR3 has 13 amino acids. The germline V gene has CDR1 KGHSH and CDR2 LQKENI. The CDR3 DNA reads TGTGCCAGCTCACCAAGGAGCTCCTACGAGCAGTACTTC. Its protein product is CASSPRSSYEQYF.

The J gene is TRBJ1-1, the V gene TRBV7-6, with D maybe TRBD1 (6 bases). Per germline, CDR1 SGHVS and CDR2 FNYEAQ. The germline V and J ends were trimmed by 2 bases and 4 bases, with 14 bases remaining between them. CDR3 length: 15 amino acids. In DNA, the CDR3 is TGTGCCAGCAGCTTATATGGGGGGGCGGCCACTGAAGCTTTCTTT. Protein: CASSLYGGAATEAFF.

V and J are TRBV6-1 and TRBJ2-7; 9 bases align to TRBD2. V lost 2 bases, J lost 1 base, and 9 bases stayed unmatched. CDR1 is MNHNS and CDR2 is SASEGT in the germline V gene. The CDR3 loop spans 17 amino acids. CDR3 DNA: TGTGCCAGCAGTGAACTCGCTAGCGGGGATTTTTCCTACGAGCAGTACTTC. It is translated as CASSELASGDFSYEQYF.

The rearrangement joins TRBV30 to TRBJ2-7, with D unresolved. Trimming pared 0 bases from V and 5 bases from J, leaving 14 bases between. The CDR3 runs to 14 residues. Germline CDR1 reads GTSNPN; CDR2 reads SVGIG (reference sequence). The CDR3: CAWSVVRATNEQYF. CDR3 DNA: TGTGCCTGGAGTGTAGTGCGAGCAACCAACGAGCAGTACTTC.

The rearrangement links TRBV29-1 to TRBJ1-2; possible D gene TRBD1, 5 bases. The CDR3 has 12 residues. Trimming stripped 4 bases from V and 0 bases from J, with 6 bases between. CDR1 and CDR2 (germline): SQVTM, ANQGSEA. CDR3 sequence: CSVGTPNYGYTF. The CDR3 coding sequence is TGCAGCGTTGGGACACCTAACTATGGCTACACCTTC.

The count of this clone is one. The genes are TRBV18 and TRBJ2-2; 10 bases are a match to TRBD2. V gave up 6 bases and J gave up 3 bases; unmatched junction bases: 7. CDR3 length equals 16 residues. Per germline, CDR1 KGHSH and CDR2 LQKENI. The CDR3: CASSPLSGRDTGELFF. CDR3 bases: TGTGCCAGCTCCCCCCTCAGCGGGAGGGACACCGGGGAGCTGTTTTTT. Full variable domain (missing parts from reference TRBV18 and TRBJ2-2): NAGVMQNPRHLVRRRGQEARLRCSPMKGHSHVYWYRQLPEEGLKFMVYLQKENIIDESGMPKERFSAEFPKEGPSILRIQQVVRGDSAAYFCASSPLSGRDTGELFFGEGSRLTVL.